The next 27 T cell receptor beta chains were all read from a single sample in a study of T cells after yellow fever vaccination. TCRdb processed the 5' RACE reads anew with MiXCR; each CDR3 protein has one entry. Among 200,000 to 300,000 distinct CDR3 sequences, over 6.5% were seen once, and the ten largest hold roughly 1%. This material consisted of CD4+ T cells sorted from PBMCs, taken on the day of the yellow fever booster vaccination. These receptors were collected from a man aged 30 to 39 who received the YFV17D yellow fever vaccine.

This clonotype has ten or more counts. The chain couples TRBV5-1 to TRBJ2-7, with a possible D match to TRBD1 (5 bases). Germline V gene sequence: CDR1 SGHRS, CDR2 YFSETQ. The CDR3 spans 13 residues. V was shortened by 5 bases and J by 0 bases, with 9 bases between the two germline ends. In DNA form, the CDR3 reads TGCGCCAGCAGAACAGGCCGCTCCTACGAGCAGTACTTC. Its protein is CASRTGRSYEQYF.

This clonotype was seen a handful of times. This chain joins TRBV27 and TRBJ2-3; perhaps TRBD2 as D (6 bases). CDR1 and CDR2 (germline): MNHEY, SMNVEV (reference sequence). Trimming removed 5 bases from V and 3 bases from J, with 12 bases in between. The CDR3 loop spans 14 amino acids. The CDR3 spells CASSQRLGTDTQYF. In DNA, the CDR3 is TGTGCCAGCAGTCAAAGACTAGGAACAGATACGCAGTATTTT.

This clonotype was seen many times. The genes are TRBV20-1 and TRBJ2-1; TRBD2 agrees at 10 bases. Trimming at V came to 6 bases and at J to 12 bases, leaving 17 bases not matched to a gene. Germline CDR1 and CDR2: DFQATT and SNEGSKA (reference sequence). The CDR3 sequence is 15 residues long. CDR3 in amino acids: CSALRLAGGPNGQFF. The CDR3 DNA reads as TGCAGTGCCCTCCGCTTAGCGGGAGGCCCCAACGGGCAGTTCTTC.

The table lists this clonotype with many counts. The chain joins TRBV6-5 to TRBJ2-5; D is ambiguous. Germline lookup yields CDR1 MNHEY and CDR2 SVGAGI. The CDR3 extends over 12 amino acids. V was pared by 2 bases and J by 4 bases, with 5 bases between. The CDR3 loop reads CASSYPGETQYF. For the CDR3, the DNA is TGTGCCAGCAGTTACCCCGGAGAGACCCAGTACTTC.

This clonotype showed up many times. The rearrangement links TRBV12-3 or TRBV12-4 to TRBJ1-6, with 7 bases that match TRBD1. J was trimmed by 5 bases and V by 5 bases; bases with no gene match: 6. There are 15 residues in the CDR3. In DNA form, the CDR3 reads TGTGCCAGCAGTAGGACAGGAGGCAATAATTCACCCCTCCACTTT. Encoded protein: CASSRTGGNNSPLHF.

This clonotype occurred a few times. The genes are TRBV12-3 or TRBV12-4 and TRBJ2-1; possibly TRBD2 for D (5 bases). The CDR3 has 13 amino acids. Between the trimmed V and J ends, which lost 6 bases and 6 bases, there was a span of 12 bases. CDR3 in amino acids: CASSTTSSNEQFF. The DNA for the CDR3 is TGTGCCAGCAGCACCACTAGTTCCAATGAGCAGTTCTTC.

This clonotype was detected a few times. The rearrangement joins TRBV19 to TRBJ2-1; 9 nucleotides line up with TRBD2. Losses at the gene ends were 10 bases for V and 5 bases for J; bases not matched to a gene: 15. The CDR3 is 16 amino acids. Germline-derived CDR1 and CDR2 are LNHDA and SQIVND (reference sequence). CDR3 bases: TGTGCCACCCAGACAGGGCCGGGACTAGCTAACAATGAGCAGTTCTTC. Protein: CATQTGPGLANNEQFF.

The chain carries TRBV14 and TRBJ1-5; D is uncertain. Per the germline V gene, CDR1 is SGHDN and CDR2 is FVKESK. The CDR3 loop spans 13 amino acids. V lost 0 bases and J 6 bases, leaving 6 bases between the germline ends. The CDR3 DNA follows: TGTGCCAGCAGCCAAGATCTCGGTCAGCCCCAGCATTTT. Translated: CASSQDLGQPQHF.

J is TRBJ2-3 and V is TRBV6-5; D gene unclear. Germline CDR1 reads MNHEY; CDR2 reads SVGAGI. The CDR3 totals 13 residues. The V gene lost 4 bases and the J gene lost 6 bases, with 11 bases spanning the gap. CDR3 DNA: TGTGCCAGCAGTTTCGACCCGCGGGATACGCAGTATTTT. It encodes CASSFDPRDTQYF.

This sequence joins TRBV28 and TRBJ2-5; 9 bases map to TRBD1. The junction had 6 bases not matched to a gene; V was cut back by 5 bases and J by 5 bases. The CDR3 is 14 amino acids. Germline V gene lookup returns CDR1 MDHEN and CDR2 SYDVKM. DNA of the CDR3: TGTGCCAGCAGTCGCGGACAGGGGCGGGAGACCCAGTACTTC. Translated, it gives CASSRGQGRETQYF.

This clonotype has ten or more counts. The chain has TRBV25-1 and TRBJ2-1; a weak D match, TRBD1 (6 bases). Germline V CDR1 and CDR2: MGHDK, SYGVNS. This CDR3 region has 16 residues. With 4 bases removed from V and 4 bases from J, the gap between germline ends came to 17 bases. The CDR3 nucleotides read TGTGCCAGCAGTGTCCTGGGGGCAGACGCATACAATGAGCAGTTCTTC. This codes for CASSVLGADAYNEQFF.

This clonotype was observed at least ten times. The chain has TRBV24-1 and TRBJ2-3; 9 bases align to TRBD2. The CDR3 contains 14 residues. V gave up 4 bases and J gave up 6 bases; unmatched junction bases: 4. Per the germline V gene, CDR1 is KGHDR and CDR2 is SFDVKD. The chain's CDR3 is CATSEIAGADTQYF. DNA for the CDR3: TGTGCCACCAGTGAAATAGCGGGAGCTGATACGCAGTATTTT.

CDR3: CASSQKDRPELFF. The CDR3, as DNA: TGTGCCAGCAGCCAAAAAGACAGGCCGGAACTGTTTTTT. This chain links TRBV7-2 with TRBJ1-4, with D possibly matching TRBD1 (6 bases). Germline CDR1 and CDR2: SGHTA and FQGNSA. The length of the CDR3 is 13 residues. The V end was cut by 5 bases, the J end by 12 bases, with 16 bases between.

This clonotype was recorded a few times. CDR3 protein: CASRLGGLFQETQYF. In nucleotides, the CDR3 is TGTGCCAGCAGGCTGGGGGGACTATTTCAAGAGACCCAGTACTTC. The chain employs TRBV6-1 and TRBJ2-5; 7 bases align to TRBD2. Germline V gene sequence: CDR1 MNHNS, CDR2 SASEGT. The V and J ends lost 6 bases and 2 bases, in that order; junction bases with no gene match: 9. This CDR3 spans 15 amino acids.

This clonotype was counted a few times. For the CDR3, the DNA is TGTGCCAGCAGTTTTAACGAGAACGCCGAGCAGTACTTC. This encodes CASSFNENAEQYF. The gene calls are TRBV12-3 or TRBV12-4 and TRBJ2-7; no firm D call. The CDR3 has 13 amino acids. V was cut by 3 bases and J by 6 bases, with 12 bases left in between.

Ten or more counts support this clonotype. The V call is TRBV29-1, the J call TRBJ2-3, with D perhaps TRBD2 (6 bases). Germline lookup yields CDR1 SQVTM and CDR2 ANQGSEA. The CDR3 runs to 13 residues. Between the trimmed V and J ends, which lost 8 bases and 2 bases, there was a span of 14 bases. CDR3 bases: TGCAGCACTGGGCGGGATAACACAGATACGCAGTATTTT. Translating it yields CSTGRDNTDTQYF.

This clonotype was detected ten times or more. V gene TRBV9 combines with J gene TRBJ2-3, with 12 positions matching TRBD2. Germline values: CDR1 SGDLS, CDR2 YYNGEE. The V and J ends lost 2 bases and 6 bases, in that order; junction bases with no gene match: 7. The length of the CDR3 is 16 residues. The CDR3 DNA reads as TGTGCCAGCAGCGTTGGGACTAGCGGGTTCATGGATACGCAGTATTTT. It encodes CASSVGTSGFMDTQYF. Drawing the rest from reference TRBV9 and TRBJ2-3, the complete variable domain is DSGVTQTPKHLITATGQRVTLRCSPRSGDLSVYWYQQSLDQGLQFLIQYYNGEERAKGNILERFSAQQFPDLHSELNLSSLELGDSALYFCASSVGTSGFMDTQYFGPGTRLTVL.

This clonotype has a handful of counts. CDR3 DNA sequence: TGTGCCAGCAATCGGGGGGGGGCTAGGAATGAGCAGTTCTTC. Translated, it gives CASNRGGARNEQFF. The V call is TRBV9, the J call TRBJ2-1, with 8 bases lining up with TRBD2. This CDR3 is 14 amino acids long. Trimming removed 6 bases from V and 7 bases from J; junction bases left unmatched: 9. Germline lookup yields CDR1 SGDLS and CDR2 YYNGEE. The full variable domain, in which reference TRBV9 and TRBJ2-1 provide the parts outside the CDR3, is DSGVTQTPKHLITATGQRVTLRCSPRSGDLSVYWYQQSLDQGLQFLIQYYNGEERAKGNILERFSAQQFPDLHSELNLSSLELGDSALYFCASNRGGARNEQFFGPGTRLTVL.

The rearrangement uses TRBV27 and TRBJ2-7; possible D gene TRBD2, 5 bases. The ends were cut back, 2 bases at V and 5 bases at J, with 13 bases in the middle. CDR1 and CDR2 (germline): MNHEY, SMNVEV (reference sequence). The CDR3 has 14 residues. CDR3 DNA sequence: TGTGCCAGCAGTTTAGGTGGGAGTCGTGACGAGCAGTACTTC. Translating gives CASSLGGSRDEQYF.

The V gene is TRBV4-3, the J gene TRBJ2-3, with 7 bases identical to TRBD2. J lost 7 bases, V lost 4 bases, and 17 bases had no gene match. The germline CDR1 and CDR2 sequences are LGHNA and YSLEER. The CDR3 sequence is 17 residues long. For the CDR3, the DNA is TGCGCCAGCAGCCTCACGATGAGACTAGCCGATATGCATACGCAGTATTTT. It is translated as CASSLTMRLADMHTQYF.

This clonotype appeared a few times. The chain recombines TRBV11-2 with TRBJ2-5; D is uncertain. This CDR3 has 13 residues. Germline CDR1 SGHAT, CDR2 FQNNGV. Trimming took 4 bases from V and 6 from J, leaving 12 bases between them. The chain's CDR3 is CASSYLGAKTQYF. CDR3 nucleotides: TGTGCCAGCAGCTATCTGGGCGCGAAGACCCAGTACTTC.

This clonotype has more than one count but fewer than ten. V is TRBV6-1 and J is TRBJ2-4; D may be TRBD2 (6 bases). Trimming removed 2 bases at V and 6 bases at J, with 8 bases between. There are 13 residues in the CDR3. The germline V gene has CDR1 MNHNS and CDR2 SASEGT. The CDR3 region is CASSELRGNIQYF. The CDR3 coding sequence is TGTGCCAGCAGTGAATTGCGGGGAAACATTCAGTACTTC.

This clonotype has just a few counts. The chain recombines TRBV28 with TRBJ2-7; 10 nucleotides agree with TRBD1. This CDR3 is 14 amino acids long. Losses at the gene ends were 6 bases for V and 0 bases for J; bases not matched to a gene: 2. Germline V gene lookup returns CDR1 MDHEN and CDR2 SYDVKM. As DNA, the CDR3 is TGTGCCAGCAGACGGGACAGGGGCTCCTACGAGCAGTACTTC. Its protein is CASRRDRGSYEQYF. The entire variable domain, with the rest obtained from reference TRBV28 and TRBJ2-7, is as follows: DVKVTQSSRYLVKRTGEKVFLECVQDMDHENMFWYRQDPGLGLRLIYFSYDVKMKEKGDIPEGYSVSREKKERFSLILESASTNQTSMYLCASRRDRGSYEQYFGPGTRLTVT.

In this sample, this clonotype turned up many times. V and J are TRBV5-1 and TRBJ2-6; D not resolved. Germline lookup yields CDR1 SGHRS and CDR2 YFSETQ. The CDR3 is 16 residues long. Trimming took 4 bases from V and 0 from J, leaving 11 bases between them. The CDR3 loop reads CASSTAPVSGANVLTF. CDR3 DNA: TGCGCCAGCAGCACCGCCCCGGTCTCTGGGGCCAACGTCCTGACTTTC.

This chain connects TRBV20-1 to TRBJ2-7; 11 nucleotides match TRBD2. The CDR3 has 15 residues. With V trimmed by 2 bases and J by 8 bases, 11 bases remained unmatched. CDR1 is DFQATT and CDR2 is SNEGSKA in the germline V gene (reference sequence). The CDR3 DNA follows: TGCAGTGCTAGACTGGCTAGCGGGAGGCTACCTCAGCAGTACTTC. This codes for CSARLASGRLPQQYF.

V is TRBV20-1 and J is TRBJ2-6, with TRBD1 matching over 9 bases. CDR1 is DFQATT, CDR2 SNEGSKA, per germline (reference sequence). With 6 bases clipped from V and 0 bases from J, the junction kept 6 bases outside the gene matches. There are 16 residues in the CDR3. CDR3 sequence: CSAPTGGSSGANVLTF. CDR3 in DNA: TGCAGTGCACCGACAGGGGGGAGCTCTGGGGCCAACGTCCTGACTTTC.

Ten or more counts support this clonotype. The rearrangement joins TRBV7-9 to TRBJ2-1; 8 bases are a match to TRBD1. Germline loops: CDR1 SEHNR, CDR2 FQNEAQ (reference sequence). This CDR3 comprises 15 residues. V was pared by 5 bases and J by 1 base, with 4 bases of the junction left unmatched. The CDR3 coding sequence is TGTGCCAGCAGCCGGCAGGGGGCGTCCTACAATGAGCAGTTCTTC. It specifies CASSRQGASYNEQFF.